Following are 21 T cell receptor beta chains from one sample sequenced in a study of blood T cell repertoires in COVID-19. Profiling relied on immunoSEQ multiplex PCR, and the TCRdb table lists in-frame clones only, not all of them. This table has some 150,000 clones, roughly four fifths appearing once. Sequencing used peripheral blood. These receptors all come from a woman older than 75 with acute or convalescent COVID-19.

The V and J genes are TRBV6-5 and TRBJ1-1; TRBD1 might be the D (5 bases). Trimming pared 2 bases from V and 3 bases from J, leaving 7 bases between. This CDR3 has 13 residues. Germline CDR1 reads MNHEY; CDR2 reads SVGAGI. In DNA form, the CDR3 reads TGTGCCAGCAGTTACGGGGGGGACACTGAAGCTTTCTTT. It yields the protein CASSYGGDTEAFF.

DNA of the CDR3: TGTGCCTGGAGTCAGGGGGACGGCTATGGCTACACCTTC. This translates into CAWSQGDGYGYTF. V and J are TRBV30 and TRBJ1-2, with 7 bases aligning to TRBD1. CDR3 length equals 13 residues. CDR1 is GTSNPN, CDR2 SVGIG, per germline (reference sequence). Trimming at V came to 2 bases and at J to 4 bases, leaving 4 bases not matched to a gene.

This chain uses TRBV7-8 with TRBJ2-3; 7 nucleotides match TRBD2. The CDR3 runs to 16 residues. Per germline, CDR1 SGHVS and CDR2 FQNEAQ. Losses at the gene ends were 4 bases for V and 0 bases for J; bases not matched to a gene: 7. The CDR3 nucleotides read TGTGCCAGCAGCTATTTCAGCGGGGAGAGCACAGATACGCAGTATTTT. Amino acids: CASSYFSGESTDTQYF.

This chain uses TRBV30 with TRBJ2-6, with a weak D call TRBD1 (7 bases). CDR3 length equals 15 residues. V gave up 4 bases and J gave up 4 bases, with 14 bases separating them. Per germline, CDR1 GTSNPN and CDR2 SVGIG (reference sequence). This CDR3 is CAWTPGGRGANVLTF. Here the CDR3 DNA reads TGTGCCTGGACCCCAGGGGGGCGAGGGGCCAACGTCCTGACTTTC.

CDR3 sequence: CASSLRSPQPQHF. The CDR3 nucleotides are TGTGCCAGCTCCCTCAGATCGCCTCAGCCCCAGCATTTT. This chain joins TRBV2 and TRBJ1-5, with unresolved D. V lost 8 bases, J lost 6 bases, and 14 bases lay in between. Germline CDR1 and CDR2: SNHLY and FYNNEI. The CDR3 is 13 amino acids.

This clone was seen a few times. The rearrangement uses TRBV5-6 and TRBJ1-5; D call uncertain. The V end lost 1 base, the J end lost 5 bases, and 16 bases lay between the germline ends. The CDR3 consists of 16 residues. Germline values: CDR1 SGHDT, CDR2 YYEEEE. The CDR3 loop reads CASSLRWSARDQPQHF. In DNA, the CDR3 is TGTGCCAGCAGCTTGCGGTGGTCCGCGCGGGATCAGCCCCAGCATTTT.

This clone showed up just once. The rearrangement uses TRBV4-3 and TRBJ2-3, with D perhaps matching TRBD2 (5 bases). V was trimmed by 1 base and J by 0 bases, leaving 8 bases between them. CDR1 LGHNA and CDR2 YSLEER come from the germline V gene. The CDR3 length is 15 residues. As DNA, the CDR3 is TGCGCCAGCAGCCAAGTCGGGGAAAGCACAGATACGCAGTATTTT. Translation gives CASSQVGESTDTQYF.

The rearrangement joins TRBV19 to TRBJ1-6; no clear D gene. The V gene lost 5 bases and the J gene lost 5 bases, with 13 bases spanning the gap. CDR3 size: 15 residues. CDR1 is LNHDA, CDR2 SQIVND, per germline (reference sequence). The DNA of the CDR3 is TGTGCCAGTAGTCCTAGTAGCAGTCATAATTCACCCCTCCACTTT. It translates to CASSPSSSHNSPLHF. Full variable domain (remainder filled in from reference TRBV19 and TRBJ1-6): DGGITQSPKYLFRKEGQNVTLSCEQNLNHDAMYWYRQDPGQGLRLIYYSQIVNDFQKGDIAEGYSVSREKKESFPLTVTSAQKNPTAFYLCASSPSSSHNSPLHFGNGTRLTVT.

The chain is built from TRBV5-6 and TRBJ1-5, with 10 bases that match TRBD1. The V gene's germline CDR1 is SGHDT and CDR2 YYEEEE. This CDR3 comprises 17 residues. V was pared by 2 bases and J by 7 bases, with 12 bases of the junction left unmatched. CDR3 in DNA: TGTGCCAGCAGCTTCTCCCGGGACAGGGGTGGCGGGCAGCCCCAGCATTTT. Translated: CASSFSRDRGGGQPQHF.

The gene calls are TRBV2 and TRBJ2-3; a weak D match, TRBD2 (5 bases). Germline V gene sequence: CDR1 SNHLY, CDR2 FYNNEI. The V end was cut by 4 bases, the J end by 2 bases, with 10 bases between. The length of the CDR3 is 14 residues. CDR3 DNA sequence: TGTGCCAGCAGTGTAGGGAGAGACACAGATACGCAGTATTTT. Protein: CASSVGRDTDTQYF.

This clone has just a few counts. This chain uses TRBV6-5 with TRBJ1-5, with D tentatively TRBD1 (5 bases). The germline CDR1 and CDR2 sequences are MNHEY and SVGAGI. The CDR3 has 15 amino acids. Between the trimmed V and J ends, which lost 7 bases and 5 bases, there was a span of 18 bases. Here the CDR3 DNA reads TGTGCCAGCACCTCTTGGGGAGGGGATCATCAGCCCCAGCATTTT. As protein: CASTSWGGDHQPQHF.

The chain is built from TRBV19 and TRBJ2-2; TRBD1 matches 9 bases. The V and J ends lost 7 bases and 3 bases, in that order; junction bases with no gene match: 6. This CDR3 has 15 amino acids. Germline V gene sequence: CDR1 LNHDA, CDR2 SQIVND (reference sequence). The CDR3 loop reads CASTRTGVDTGELFF. In nucleotides, the CDR3 is TGTGCCAGTACCAGGACAGGGGTCGACACCGGGGAGCTGTTTTTT.

This chain joins TRBV7-2 and TRBJ2-4; 9 bases align to TRBD1. After removal of 4 bases from V and 12 bases from J, the junction contained 7 bases not matched to a gene. The CDR3 has 13 amino acids. Germline V gene sequence: CDR1 SGHTA, CDR2 FQGNSA. DNA of the CDR3: TGTGCCAGCAGCTCCGAGGGACAGGGAAATCAGTACTTC. Translating it yields CASSSEGQGNQYF.

This chain connects TRBV6-1 to TRBJ1-5, with a tentative D call TRBD1 (5 bases). Trimming left V 6 bases short and J 5 bases short, with 11 bases between. Germline CDR1 reads MNHNS; CDR2 reads SASEGT. This CDR3 region has 13 residues. CDR3 bases: TGTGCCAGCAGGCGCCAGGGTTATCAGCCCCAGCATTTT. This translates into CASRRQGYQPQHF.

The chain couples TRBV11-3 to TRBJ1-5; 12 nucleotides line up with TRBD1. Per the germline V gene, CDR1 is SGHNT and CDR2 is YENEEA. The CDR3 sequence is 20 residues long. Unmatched junction bases numbered 12, after V lost 0 bases and J lost 3 bases. CDR3 residues: CASSLDAYRDRGLPNQPQHF. Written as DNA, the CDR3 is TGTGCCAGCAGCTTAGATGCCTACAGGGACAGGGGGCTCCCCAATCAGCCCCAGCATTTT.

The CDR3: CASSIRNTIYF. DNA of the CDR3: TGTGCCAGCAGCATCAGAAACACCATATATTTT. This chain links TRBV5-8 with TRBJ1-3, with D hard to call. V shed 4 bases and J shed 5 bases, with 4 bases lying between them. Germline-derived CDR1 and CDR2 are SGHTS and YDEGEE. The CDR3 length is 11 residues.

This clone was seen once. This chain links TRBV7-2 with TRBJ1-5; 10 bases align to TRBD1. The germline V gene has CDR1 SGHTA and CDR2 FQGNSA. Trimming took 4 bases from V and 7 from J; bases not matched to a gene: 1. The CDR3 has 13 amino acids. The DNA for the CDR3 is TGTGCCAGCAGCTCGGACAGGGGGCAGCCCCAGCATTTT. Translated, it gives CASSSDRGQPQHF.

The CDR3 DNA reads as TGTGCCAGCAGTTACTCGGACAGGGGACCCTATGGCTACACCTTC. Translated, it gives CASSYSDRGPYGYTF. This chain uses TRBV6-5 with TRBJ1-2, with 9 bases that match TRBD1. This CDR3 contains 15 residues. Germline CDR1 reads MNHEY; CDR2 reads SVGAGI. V gave up 0 bases and J gave up 4 bases; unmatched junction bases: 3.

The V gene is TRBV18, the J gene TRBJ2-3; D is perhaps TRBD2 (6 bases). CDR1 and CDR2 (germline): KGHSH, LQKENI. The ends were cut back, 3 bases at V and 1 base at J, with 11 bases in the middle. The CDR3 sequence is 15 residues long. CDR3: CASSPPREGTDTQYF. The CDR3, as DNA: TGTGCCAGCTCACCTCCCAGGGAGGGCACAGATACGCAGTATTTT.

The J gene is TRBJ2-2, the V gene TRBV9, with 11 bases aligning to TRBD1. Trimming cost V 0 bases and J 7 bases; bases outside gene matches: 11. The CDR3 has 18 amino acids. Germline V gives CDR1 SGDLS, CDR2 YYNGEE. As DNA, the CDR3 is TGTGCCAGCAGCGTAGCTCCTCCTGGACAGGGGGCAGGCGGGGAGCTGTTTTTT. Encoded protein: CASSVAPPGQGAGGELFF. The full variable domain, with the rest looked up from reference TRBV9 and TRBJ2-2, is DSGVTQTPKHLITATGQRVTLRCSPRSGDLSVYWYQQSLDQGLQFLIQYYNGEERAKGNILERFSAQQFPDLHSELNLSSLELGDSALYFCASSVAPPGQGAGGELFFGEGSRLTVL.

The chain has TRBV18 and TRBJ2-7, with TRBD1 identical over 7 bases. CDR3 length: 13 amino acids. The junction had 1 base not matched to a gene; V was cut back by 2 bases and J by 3 bases. Germline CDR1 KGHSH, CDR2 LQKENI. CDR3 coding DNA: TGTGCCAGCTCACCAGGGACAGACTACGAGCAGTACTTC. It encodes CASSPGTDYEQYF. Drawing the rest from reference TRBV18 and TRBJ2-7, the complete variable domain is NAGVMQNPRHLVRRRGQEARLRCSPMKGHSHVYWYRQLPEEGLKFMVYLQKENIIDESGMPKERFSAEFPKEGPSILRIQQVVRGDSAAYFCASSPGTDYEQYFGPGTRLTVT.